The sequence of this TCR beta chain was determined in a study of shared clonotypes between healthy human individuals. With 0 bases removed from V and 4 bases from J, the gap between germline ends came to 16 bases. This CDR3 contains 16 residues. The germline V gene encodes CDR1 GTSNPN and CDR2 SVGIG (reference sequence). Sequencing was performed with immunoSEQ multiplex PCR; in TCRdb, only in-frame clones are kept and a portion is missing. The sample shows about 1.1 million clones, around 78% of them seen only once. Specimen: memory CD4+ T cells from PBMCs. Subset of the sample: CD45RA-negative fraction. The clonotype was recovered from a man aged 18 to 30 in good health. Some clones in this sample may be carry-over from other donors' samples. The rearrangement links TRBV30 to TRBJ1-5; D unresolved. CDR3 residues: CAWSVRLGAANQPQHF. In DNA, the CDR3 is TGTGCCTGGAGTGTACGGTTAGGAGCGGCAAATCAGCCCCAGCATTTT.